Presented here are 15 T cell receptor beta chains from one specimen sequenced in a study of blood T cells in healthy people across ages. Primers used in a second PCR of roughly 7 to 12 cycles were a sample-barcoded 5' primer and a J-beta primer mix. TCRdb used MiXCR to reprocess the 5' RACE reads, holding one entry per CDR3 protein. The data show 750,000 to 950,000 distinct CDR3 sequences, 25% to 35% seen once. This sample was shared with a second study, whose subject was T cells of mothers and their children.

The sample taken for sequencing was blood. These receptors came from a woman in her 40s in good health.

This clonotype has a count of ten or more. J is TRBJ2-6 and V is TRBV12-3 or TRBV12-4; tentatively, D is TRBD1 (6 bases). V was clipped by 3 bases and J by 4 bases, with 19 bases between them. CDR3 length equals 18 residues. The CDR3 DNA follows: TGTGCCAGCAGTTTCCGTCCAGGGGACGTGCGCGGGGCCAACGTCCTGACTTTC. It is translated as CASSFRPGDVRGANVLTF.

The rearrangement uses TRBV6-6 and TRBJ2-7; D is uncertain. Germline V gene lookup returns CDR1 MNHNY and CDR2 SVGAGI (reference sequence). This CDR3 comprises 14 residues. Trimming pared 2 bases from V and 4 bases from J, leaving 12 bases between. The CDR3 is CASSYGVGAYEQYF. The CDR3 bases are TGTGCCAGCAGTTACGGGGTAGGAGCATACGAGCAGTACTTC.

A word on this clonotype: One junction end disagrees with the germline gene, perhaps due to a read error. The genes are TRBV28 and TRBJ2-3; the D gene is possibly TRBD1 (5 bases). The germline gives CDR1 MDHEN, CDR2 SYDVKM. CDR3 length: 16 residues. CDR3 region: CVSSPPLGALSDTQYF. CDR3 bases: TGTGTCAGCAGTCCGCCGTTAGGGGCGCTTTCGGATACGCAGTATTTT.

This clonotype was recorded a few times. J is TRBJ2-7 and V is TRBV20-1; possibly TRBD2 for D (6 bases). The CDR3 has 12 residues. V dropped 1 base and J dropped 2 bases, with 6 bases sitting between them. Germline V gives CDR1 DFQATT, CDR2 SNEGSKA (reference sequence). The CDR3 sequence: CSARAGAYEQYF. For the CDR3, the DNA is TGCAGTGCTAGAGCGGGAGCCTACGAGCAGTACTTC.

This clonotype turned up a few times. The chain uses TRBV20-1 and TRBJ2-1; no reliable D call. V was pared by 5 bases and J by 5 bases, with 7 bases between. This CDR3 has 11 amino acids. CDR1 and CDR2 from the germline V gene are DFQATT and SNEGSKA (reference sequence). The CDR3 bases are TGCAGTGCTGGATCTAACAATGAGCAGTTCTTC. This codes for CSAGSNNEQFF.

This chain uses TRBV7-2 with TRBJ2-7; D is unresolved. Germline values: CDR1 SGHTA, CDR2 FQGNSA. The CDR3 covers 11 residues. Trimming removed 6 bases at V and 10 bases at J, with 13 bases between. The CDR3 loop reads CASRASIDQYF. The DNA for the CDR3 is TGTGCCAGCAGGGCGAGCATCGACCAGTACTTC.

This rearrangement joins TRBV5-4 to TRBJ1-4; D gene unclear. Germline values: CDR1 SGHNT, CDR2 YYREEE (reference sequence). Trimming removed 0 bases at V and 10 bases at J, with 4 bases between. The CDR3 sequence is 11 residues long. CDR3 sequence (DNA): TGTGCCAGCAGCTTGGAGGGAAAACTGTTTTTT. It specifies CASSLEGKLFF.

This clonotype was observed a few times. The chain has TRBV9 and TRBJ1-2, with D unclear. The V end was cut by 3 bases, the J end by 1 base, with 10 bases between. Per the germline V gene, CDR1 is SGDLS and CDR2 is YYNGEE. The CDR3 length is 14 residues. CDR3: CASSARGNNYGYTF. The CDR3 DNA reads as TGTGCCAGCAGCGCCCGGGGTAATAACTATGGCTACACCTTC.

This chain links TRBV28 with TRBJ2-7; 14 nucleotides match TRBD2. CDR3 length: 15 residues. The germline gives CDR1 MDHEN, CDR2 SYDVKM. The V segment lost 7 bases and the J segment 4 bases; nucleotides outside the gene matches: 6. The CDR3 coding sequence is TGTGCCAGCAAAAACGGACTAGCGGGGGGATACGAGCAGTACTTC. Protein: CASKNGLAGGYEQYF.

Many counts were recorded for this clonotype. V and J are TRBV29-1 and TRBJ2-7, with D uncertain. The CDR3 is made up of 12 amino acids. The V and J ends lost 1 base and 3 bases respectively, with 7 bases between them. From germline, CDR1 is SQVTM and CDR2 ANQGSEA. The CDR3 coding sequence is TGCAGCGTTGAAGGGTCAGACTACGAGCAGTACTTC. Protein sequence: CSVEGSDYEQYF.

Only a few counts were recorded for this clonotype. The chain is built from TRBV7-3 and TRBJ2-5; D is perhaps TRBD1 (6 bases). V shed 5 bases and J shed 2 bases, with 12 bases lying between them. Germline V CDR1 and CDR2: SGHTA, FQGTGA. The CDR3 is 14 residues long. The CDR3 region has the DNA TGTGCCAGCAGCCCAGGGACACAGCAAGAGACCCAGTACTTC. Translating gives CASSPGTQQETQYF.

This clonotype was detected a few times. The CDR3 region has the DNA TGTGCCAGCAGTTACTCGGGCAGGTTCACTGAAGCTTTCTTT. This sequence encodes CASSYSGRFTEAFF. The rearrangement links TRBV6-5 to TRBJ1-1; D not certain. CDR1 MNHEY and CDR2 SVGAGI come from the germline V gene. The CDR3 is 14 residues long. V dropped 0 bases and J dropped 4 bases, with 9 bases sitting between them.

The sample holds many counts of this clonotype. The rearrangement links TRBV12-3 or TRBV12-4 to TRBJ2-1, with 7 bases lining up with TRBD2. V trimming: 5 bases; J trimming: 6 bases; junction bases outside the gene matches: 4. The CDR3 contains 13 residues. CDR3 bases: TGTGCCAGCAGTGTCGGGACTATCAATGAGCAGTTCTTC. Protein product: CASSVGTINEQFF.

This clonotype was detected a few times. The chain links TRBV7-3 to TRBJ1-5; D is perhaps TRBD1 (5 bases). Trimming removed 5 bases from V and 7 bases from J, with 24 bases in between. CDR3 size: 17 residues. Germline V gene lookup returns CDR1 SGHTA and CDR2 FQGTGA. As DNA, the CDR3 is TGTGCCAGCAGCCTGGACATTCCGTTGACGACACGACAGCCCCAGCATTTT. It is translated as CASSLDIPLTTRQPQHF.

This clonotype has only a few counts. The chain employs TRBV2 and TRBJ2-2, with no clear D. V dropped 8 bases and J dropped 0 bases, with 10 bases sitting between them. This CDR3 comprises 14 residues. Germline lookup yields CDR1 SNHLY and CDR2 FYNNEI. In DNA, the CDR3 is TGTGCCAGCCTTATAACGTCGAACACCGGGGAGCTGTTTTTT. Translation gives CASLITSNTGELFF.